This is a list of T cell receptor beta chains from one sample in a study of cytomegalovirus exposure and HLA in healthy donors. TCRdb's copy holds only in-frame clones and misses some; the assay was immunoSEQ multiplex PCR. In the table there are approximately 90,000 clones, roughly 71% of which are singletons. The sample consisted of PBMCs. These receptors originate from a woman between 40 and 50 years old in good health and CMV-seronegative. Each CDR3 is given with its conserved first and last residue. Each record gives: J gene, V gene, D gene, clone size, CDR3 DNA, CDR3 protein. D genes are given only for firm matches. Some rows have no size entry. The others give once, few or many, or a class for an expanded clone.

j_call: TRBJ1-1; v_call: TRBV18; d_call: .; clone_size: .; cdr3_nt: TGTGCCAGCTCACCAGAATACAGGGCCCCGAACACTGAAGCTTTCTTT; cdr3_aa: CASSPEYRAPNTEAFF
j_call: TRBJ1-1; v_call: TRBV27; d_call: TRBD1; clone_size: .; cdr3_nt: TGTGCCAGCAGCCCAACCACAGGGGGCGGGACTGAAGCTTTCTTT; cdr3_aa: CASSPTTGGGTEAFF
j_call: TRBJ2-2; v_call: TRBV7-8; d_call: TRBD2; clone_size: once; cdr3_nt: TGTGCCAGCAGCTTAGCGTCGCGGGGGGGCCCCGGGGAGCTGTTTTTT; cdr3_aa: CASSLASRGGPGELFF
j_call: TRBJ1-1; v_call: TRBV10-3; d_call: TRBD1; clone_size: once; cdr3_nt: TGTGCCACCTCCGGGACAGGGAAAATGAACACTGAAGCTTTCTTT; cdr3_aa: CATSGTGKMNTEAFF
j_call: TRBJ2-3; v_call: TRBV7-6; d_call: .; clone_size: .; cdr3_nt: TGTGCCAGCAGCCCCCTAGGGGCCACGCAGTATTTT; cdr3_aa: CASSPLGATQYF
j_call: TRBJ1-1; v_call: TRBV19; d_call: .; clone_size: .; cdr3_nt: TGTGCCAGTAGTATTTTAGGAGGGAACACTGAAGCTTTCTTT; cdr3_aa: CASSILGGNTEAFF
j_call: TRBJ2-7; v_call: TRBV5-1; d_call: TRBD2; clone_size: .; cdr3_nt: TGCGCCAGCAAGATCGCCGGAGCGGGGGCAAACGAGCAGTACTTC; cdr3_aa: CASKIAGAGANEQYF
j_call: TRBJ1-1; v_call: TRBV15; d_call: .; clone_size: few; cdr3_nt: TGTGCCACCAGCAGAGGGACAGATGAAGCTTTCTTT; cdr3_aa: CATSRGTDEAFF
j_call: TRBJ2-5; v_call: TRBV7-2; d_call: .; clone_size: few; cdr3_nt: TGTGCCAGCACCTACCGTTGGGCCGCGGCAGGGGTGGAAGAGACCCAGTACTTC; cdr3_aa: CASTYRWAAAGVEETQYF
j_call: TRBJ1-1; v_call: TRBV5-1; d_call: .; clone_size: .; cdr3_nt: TGCGCCAGCAGCTTGGGAGGAGGTAGGGTAGCGCTTAGAACTGAAGCTTTCTTT; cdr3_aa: CASSLGGGRVALRTEAFF
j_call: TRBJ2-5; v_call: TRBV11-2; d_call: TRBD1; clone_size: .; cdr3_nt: TGTGCCAGCAGCTTTCAGACAGGGGGAGAGACCCAGTACTTC; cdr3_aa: CASSFQTGGETQYF
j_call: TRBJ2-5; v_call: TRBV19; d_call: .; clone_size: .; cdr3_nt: TGTGCCAGTAGTATTTCCGGTAGCCGTGGGGAGACCCAGTACTTC; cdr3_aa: CASSISGSRGETQYF
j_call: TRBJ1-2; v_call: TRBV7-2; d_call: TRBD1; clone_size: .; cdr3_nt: TGTGCCAGCAGCCGACGGACAGGGGGGAACTATGGCTACACCTTC; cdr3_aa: CASSRRTGGNYGYTF
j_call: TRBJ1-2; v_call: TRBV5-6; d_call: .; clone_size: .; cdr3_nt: TGTGCCAGCAGCTCCCCGACAGGCCCCTATGGCTACACCTTC; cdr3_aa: CASSSPTGPYGYTF
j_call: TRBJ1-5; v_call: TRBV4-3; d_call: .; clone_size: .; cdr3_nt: TGCGCCAGCAGCCAAGAGGGGGGGATGAGGCAGCCCCAGCATTTT; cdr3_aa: CASSQEGGMRQPQHF
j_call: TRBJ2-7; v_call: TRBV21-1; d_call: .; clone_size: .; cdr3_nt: TGTGCCAGCAGCGAAGTCGGGGGTCATCACTACGAGCAGTACTTC; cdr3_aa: CASSEVGGHHYEQYF
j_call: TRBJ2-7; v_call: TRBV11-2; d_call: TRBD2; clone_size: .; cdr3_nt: TGTGCCAGCAGCGCTAGCGGGGGCTTCTACGAGCAGTACTTC; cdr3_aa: CASSASGGFYEQYF
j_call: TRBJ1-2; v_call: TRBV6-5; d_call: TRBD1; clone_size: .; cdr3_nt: TGTGCCAGCAGTTACGGGACAGGTGGCTACACCTTC; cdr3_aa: CASSYGTGGYTF
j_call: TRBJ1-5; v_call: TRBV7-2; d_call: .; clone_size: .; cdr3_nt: TGTGCCAGCAGCTTAATGGCCAACAATCAGCCCCAGCATTTT; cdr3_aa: CASSLMANNQPQHF
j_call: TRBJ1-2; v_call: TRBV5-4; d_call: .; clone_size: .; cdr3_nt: TGTGCCAGCAGCCCCGGTTTGGTGTCCGCTAACTATGGCTACACCTTC; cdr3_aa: CASSPGLVSANYGYTF
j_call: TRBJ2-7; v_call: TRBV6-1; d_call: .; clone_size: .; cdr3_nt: TGTGCCAGCAAGACAGAGACCCTCTACGAGCAGTACTTC; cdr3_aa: CASKTETLYEQYF
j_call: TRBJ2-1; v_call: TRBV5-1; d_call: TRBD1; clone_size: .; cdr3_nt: TGCGCCAGCAGCTTGGGGCTATCGGGACAGGGCGATGAGCAGTTCTTC; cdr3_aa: CASSLGLSGQGDEQFF
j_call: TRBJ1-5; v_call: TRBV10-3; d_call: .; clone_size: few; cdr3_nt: TGTGCCATCAGTGACACAGGGTTAGGTCAGCCCCAGCATTTT; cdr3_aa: CAISDTGLGQPQHF
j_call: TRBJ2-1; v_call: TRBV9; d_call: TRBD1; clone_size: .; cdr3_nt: TGTGCCAGCAGCGTGGGACAGGGCACTGGTGAGCAGTTCTTC; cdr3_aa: CASSVGQGTGEQFF
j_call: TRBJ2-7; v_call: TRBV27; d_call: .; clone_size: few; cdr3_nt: TGTGCCAGCAGTCCCCGGGTTACCTACGAGCAGTACTTC; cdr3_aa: CASSPRVTYEQYF
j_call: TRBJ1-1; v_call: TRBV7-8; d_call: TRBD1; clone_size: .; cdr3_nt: TGTGCCAGCAGCTTAGCGGACAGGGCTGATTATGGGAACACTGAAGCTTTCTTT; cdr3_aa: CASSLADRADYGNTEAFF
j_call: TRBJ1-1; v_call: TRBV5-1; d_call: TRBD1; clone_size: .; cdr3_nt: TGCGCCAGCAGCTTGGAAGGGGGCGCGTTGGCTTTCTTT; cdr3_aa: CASSLEGGALAFF
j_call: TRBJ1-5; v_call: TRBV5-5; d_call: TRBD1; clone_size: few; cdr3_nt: TGTGCCAGCAGCTCGGGACAGATCAATCAGCCCCAGCATTTT; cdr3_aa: CASSSGQINQPQHF
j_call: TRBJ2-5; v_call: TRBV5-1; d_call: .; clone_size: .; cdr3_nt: TGCGCCAGCAGCTACACTCAACAGCTCCCATTTGTTTCTGGGCGAGAGACCCAGTACTTC; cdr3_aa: CASSYTQQLPFVSGRETQYF
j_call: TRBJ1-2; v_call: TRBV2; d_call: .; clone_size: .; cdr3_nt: TGTGCCAGCAGATATATGGCAGGGACTTCCTATGGCTACACCTTC; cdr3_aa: CASRYMAGTSYGYTF
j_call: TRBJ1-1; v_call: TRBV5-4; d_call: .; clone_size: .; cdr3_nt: TGTGCCAGCAGGCCGACAGTGAACACTGAAGCTTTCTTT; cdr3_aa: CASRPTVNTEAFF
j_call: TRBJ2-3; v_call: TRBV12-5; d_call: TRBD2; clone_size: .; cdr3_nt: TGTGCTAGTGGTTTGGGCGGGGGGGGCACAGATACGCAGTATTTT; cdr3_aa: CASGLGGGGTDTQYF
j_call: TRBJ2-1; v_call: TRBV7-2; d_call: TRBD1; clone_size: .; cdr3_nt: TGTGCCAGCAGCTTAATCCCCCTGCCTGACAGGGGTGGTGAGCAGTTCTTC; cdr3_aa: CASSLIPLPDRGGEQFF
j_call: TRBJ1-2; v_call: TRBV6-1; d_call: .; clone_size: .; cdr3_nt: TGTGCCAGCAGTGAAGCCCGCACAGGGTTCGGCTACACCTTC; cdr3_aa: CASSEARTGFGYTF
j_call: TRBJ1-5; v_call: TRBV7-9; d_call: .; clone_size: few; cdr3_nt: TGTGCCAGCAGCCAAGGGGGTATGACCCCGCATTTT; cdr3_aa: CASSQGGMTPHF
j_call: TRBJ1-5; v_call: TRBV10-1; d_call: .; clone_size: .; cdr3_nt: TGCGCCAGCCTAGGGGGTCGGGATCAGCCCCAGCATTTT; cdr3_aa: CASLGGRDQPQHF
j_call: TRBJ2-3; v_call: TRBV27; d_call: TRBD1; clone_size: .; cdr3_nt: TGTGCCAGCAGTTGGAACAGGGGCTGGGATACGCAGTATTTT; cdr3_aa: CASSWNRGWDTQYF
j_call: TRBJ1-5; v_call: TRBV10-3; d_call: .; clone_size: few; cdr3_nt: TGTGCCATCAGTGAGTACAGAGATCAGCCCCAGCATTTT; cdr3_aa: CAISEYRDQPQHF
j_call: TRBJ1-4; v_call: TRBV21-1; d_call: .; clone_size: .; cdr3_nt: TGTGCCAGCAGCAAAGGGAGGGGAGGCCCACCGGAGGAAAATGAAAAACTGTTTTTT; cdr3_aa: CASSKGRGGPPEENEKLFF
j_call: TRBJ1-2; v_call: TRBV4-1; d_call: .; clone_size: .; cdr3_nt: TGCGCCAGCAGCCCACCTTTGGGGGGGTACTATGGCTACACCTTC; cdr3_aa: CASSPPLGGYYGYTF
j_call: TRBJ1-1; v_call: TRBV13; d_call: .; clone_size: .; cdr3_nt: TGTGCCAGCAGCTTAGGGTCGGCAGGAGAAGCTTTCTTT; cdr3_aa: CASSLGSAGEAFF
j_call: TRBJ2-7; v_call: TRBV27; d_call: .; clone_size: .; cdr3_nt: TGTGCCAGCAGCCCGGCGGGACGATACGAGCAGTACTTC; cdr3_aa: CASSPAGRYEQYF
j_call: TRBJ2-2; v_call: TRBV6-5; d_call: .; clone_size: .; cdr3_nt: TGTGCCAGCAGCCCCTCTTTCGCCGGGGAGCTGTTTTTT; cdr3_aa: CASSPSFAGELFF
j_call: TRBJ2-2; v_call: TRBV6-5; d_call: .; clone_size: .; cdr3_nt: TGTGCCAGCAGTTACTCTGAGCGTCGGACCGGGGAGCTGTTTTTT; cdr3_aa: CASSYSERRTGELFF
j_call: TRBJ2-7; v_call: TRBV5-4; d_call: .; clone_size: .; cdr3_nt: TGTGCCAGCAGCTTGGCCGACAGTTTCGAGCAGTACTTC; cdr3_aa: CASSLADSFEQYF
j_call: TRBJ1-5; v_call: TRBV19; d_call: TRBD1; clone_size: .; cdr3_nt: TGTGCCAGTAATCCGGGACAGGGGTTCAATCAGCCCCAGCATTTT; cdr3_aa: CASNPGQGFNQPQHF
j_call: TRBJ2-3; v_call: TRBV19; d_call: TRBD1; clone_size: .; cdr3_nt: TGTGCCAGTAGTATACTCGGGACAGGGGGCCCAGATACGCAGTATTTT; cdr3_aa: CASSILGTGGPDTQYF
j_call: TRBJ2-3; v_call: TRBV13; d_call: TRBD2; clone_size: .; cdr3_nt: TGTGCCAGCAGCTCCTATAGCGGGGGGGCTAGCACAGATACGCAGTATTTT; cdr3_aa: CASSSYSGGASTDTQYF
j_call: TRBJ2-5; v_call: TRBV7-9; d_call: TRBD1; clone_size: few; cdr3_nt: TGTGCCAGCACCAGACAGGGCTGGGGAGAGACCCAGTACTTC; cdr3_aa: CASTRQGWGETQYF
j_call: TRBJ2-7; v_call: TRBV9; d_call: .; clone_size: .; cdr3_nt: TGTGCCAGCAGCGTCGGACAGCGTCCCTACGAGCAGTACTTC; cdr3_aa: CASSVGQRPYEQYF